The sequence of this T cell receptor (beta chain) was determined in a study of post-analysis software for immune sequencing data. This CDR3 spans 12 amino acids. CDR1 and CDR2 (germline): MNHEY, SMNVEV (reference sequence). V dropped 5 bases and J dropped 13 bases, with 15 bases sitting between them. Unique molecular identifiers tagged the TCR beta cDNA libraries. Each CDR3 protein gets one entry after TCRdb re-called the PCR reads with MiXCR. Of hundreds of thousands of distinct CDR3 sequences in the sample, approximately 50% were seen once. Study conclusions and caveats: Included in a set of roughly five TRBV segments more frequent in patients than controls were TRBV5-6, TRBV5-1 and TRBV20-1.

Notes on this clonotype: Its antigen is unknown.

The TCR sequence derives from a girl aged 5 to 17 with multiple sclerosis. The sequenced sample was blood. The chain employs TRBV27 and TRBJ2-4; D not certain. The DNA for the CDR3 is TGTGCCAGCAGTATGGTAGCAGAGGAGCAGTACTTC. Its translation is CASSMVAEEQYF.